A selection of T cell receptor beta chains follows, all from one sample in a study of blood T cell repertoires in COVID-19. TCRdb keeps only in-frame clones here, not all; method: immunoSEQ multiplex PCR. The sample has 210,000 or so clones; over 75% are singletons. The sample comprised peripheral blood. These receptors came from a man aged 50-60 years with COVID-19, enrolled during active disease. The CDR3 runs from the conserved cysteine through the conserved F or W. The order of the fields is D gene, V gene, clone size, J gene, CDR3 protein, CDR3 DNA. The D gene is left open where the match is weak. Size values are once, few and many counts, or a class for expanded clones, and some rows have none.

D gene: .
V gene: TRBV12-3/TRBV12-4
clone size: .
J gene: TRBJ2-2
CDR3 protein: CASSRSDPGELFF
CDR3 DNA: TGTGCCAGCAGCCGTAGCGACCCCGGGGAGCTGTTTTTT

D gene: TRBD1
V gene: TRBV4-1
clone size: .
J gene: TRBJ1-1
CDR3 protein: CASSLDRGNTEAFF
CDR3 DNA: TGCGCCAGCAGCCTGGACAGGGGGAACACTGAAGCTTTCTTT

D gene: TRBD1
V gene: TRBV7-8
clone size: .
J gene: TRBJ2-7
CDR3 protein: CASSLVPGQGWPYEQYF
CDR3 DNA: TGTGCCAGCAGCTTAGTCCCGGGACAGGGTTGGCCCTACGAGCAGTACTTC

D gene: TRBD1
V gene: TRBV5-1
clone size: .
J gene: TRBJ2-1
CDR3 protein: CASSLGQGFRNEQFF
CDR3 DNA: TGCGCCAGCAGCTTAGGACAGGGATTCAGAAATGAGCAGTTCTTC

D gene: .
V gene: TRBV28
clone size: .
J gene: TRBJ2-2
CDR3 protein: CASRKQAGELFF
CDR3 DNA: TGTGCCAGCAGGAAGCAGGCCGGGGAGCTGTTTTTT

D gene: TRBD1
V gene: TRBV30
clone size: .
J gene: TRBJ1-6
CDR3 protein: CAWTGQGYSPLHF
CDR3 DNA: TGTGCCTGGACGGGACAGGGCTATTCACCCCTCCACTTT

D gene: .
V gene: TRBV6-5
clone size: few
J gene: TRBJ1-5
CDR3 protein: CASSSLGGNQPQHF
CDR3 DNA: TGTGCCAGCAGTTCGCTAGGGGGCAATCAGCCCCAGCATTTT

D gene: TRBD2
V gene: TRBV4-2
clone size: .
J gene: TRBJ2-3
CDR3 protein: CASSQAGTSSTDTQYF
CDR3 DNA: TGTGCCAGCAGCCAGGCCGGGACTAGCTCCACAGATACGCAGTATTTT

D gene: TRBD1
V gene: TRBV4-1
clone size: .
J gene: TRBJ1-4
CDR3 protein: CASSQEDRGNEKLFF
CDR3 DNA: TGCGCCAGCAGCCAAGAGGACAGGGGGAATGAAAAACTGTTTTTT

D gene: .
V gene: TRBV21-1
clone size: .
J gene: TRBJ2-7
CDR3 protein: CASSPPGGYEQYF
CDR3 DNA: TGTGCCAGCAGCCCTCCGGGGGGGTACGAGCAGTACTTC

D gene: TRBD1
V gene: TRBV20-1
clone size: once
J gene: TRBJ1-4
CDR3 protein: CSASPWTGGNEKLFF
CDR3 DNA: TGCAGTGCTAGTCCGTGGACAGGGGGGAATGAAAAACTGTTTTTT

D gene: .
V gene: TRBV7-3
clone size: .
J gene: TRBJ2-1
CDR3 protein: CASSRALRGASSYNEQFF
CDR3 DNA: TGTGCCAGCAGCCGGGCACTCAGGGGCGCAAGCTCCTACAATGAGCAGTTCTTC

D gene: .
V gene: TRBV27
clone size: .
J gene: TRBJ2-3
CDR3 protein: CASRGKTASPWDTQYF
CDR3 DNA: TGTGCCAGCAGGGGGAAGACAGCGAGTCCCTGGGATACGCAGTATTTT

D gene: .
V gene: TRBV27
clone size: once
J gene: TRBJ2-4
CDR3 protein: CASSFWGGTEIF
CDR3 DNA: TGTGCCAGCAGTTTTTGGGGCGGGACAGAGATTTTC

D gene: .
V gene: TRBV5-1
clone size: .
J gene: TRBJ1-2
CDR3 protein: CASSLGQRLLNYGYTF
CDR3 DNA: TGCGCCAGCAGCTTGGGTCAGCGACTGTTAAACTATGGCTACACCTTC

D gene: .
V gene: TRBV10-3
clone size: .
J gene: TRBJ1-1
CDR3 protein: CAISESEGITEAFF
CDR3 DNA: TGTGCCATCAGTGAGTCTGAGGGTATCACTGAAGCTTTCTTT

D gene: TRBD1
V gene: TRBV10-3
clone size: .
J gene: TRBJ2-7
CDR3 protein: CAISGRQGYLASSYEQYF
CDR3 DNA: TGTGCCATCAGTGGGAGACAGGGCTACCTTGCGAGCTCCTACGAGCAGTACTTC

D gene: .
V gene: TRBV7-2
clone size: .
J gene: TRBJ2-7
CDR3 protein: CASRSTEIYEQYF
CDR3 DNA: TGTGCCAGCAGATCCACAGAGATCTACGAGCAGTACTTC

D gene: TRBD1
V gene: TRBV5-4
clone size: .
J gene: TRBJ1-6
CDR3 protein: CASSLGQGNSPLHF
CDR3 DNA: TGTGCCAGCAGCTTGGGACAGGGAAATTCACCCCTCCACTTT

D gene: TRBD1
V gene: TRBV5-1
clone size: few
J gene: TRBJ2-7
CDR3 protein: CASSLVGQGAHEQYF
CDR3 DNA: TGCGCCAGCAGCTTGGTTGGACAGGGGGCTCACGAGCAGTACTTC

D gene: TRBD2
V gene: TRBV5-1
clone size: .
J gene: TRBJ2-1
CDR3 protein: CASSYGLAGLEQFF
CDR3 DNA: TGCGCCAGCAGCTACGGACTAGCGGGGCTTGAGCAGTTCTTC

D gene: .
V gene: TRBV29-1
clone size: .
J gene: TRBJ2-5
CDR3 protein: CSVALSETQYF
CDR3 DNA: TGCAGCGTTGCATTGAGTGAGACCCAGTACTTC

D gene: TRBD2
V gene: TRBV30
clone size: .
J gene: TRBJ2-1
CDR3 protein: CASPVSGGIRNEQFF
CDR3 DNA: TGTGCCTCTCCGGTTAGCGGGGGCATTCGGAATGAGCAGTTCTTC

D gene: .
V gene: TRBV4-1
clone size: .
J gene: TRBJ2-7
CDR3 protein: CASSQQGRVHEQYF
CDR3 DNA: TGCGCCAGCAGCCAACAGGGAAGGGTCCACGAGCAGTACTTC

D gene: TRBD2
V gene: TRBV11-2
clone size: .
J gene: TRBJ2-3
CDR3 protein: CASSLGGAGVTDTQYF
CDR3 DNA: TGTGCCAGCAGCTTAGGCGGAGCGGGGGTCACAGATACGCAGTATTTT

D gene: TRBD1
V gene: TRBV4-1
clone size: .
J gene: TRBJ1-2
CDR3 protein: CASSQVGTGNYGYTF
CDR3 DNA: TGCGCCAGCAGCCAAGTGGGGACAGGCAACTATGGCTACACCTTC

D gene: TRBD1
V gene: TRBV9
clone size: .
J gene: TRBJ2-5
CDR3 protein: CASSDPTGGETQYF
CDR3 DNA: TGTGCCAGCAGCGACCCGACAGGGGGAGAGACCCAGTACTTC

D gene: .
V gene: TRBV19
clone size: .
J gene: TRBJ2-4
CDR3 protein: CASKGTQVPKNIQYF
CDR3 DNA: TGTGCCAGTAAGGGGACTCAGGTGCCCAAAAACATTCAGTACTTC

D gene: TRBD1
V gene: TRBV4-3
clone size: few
J gene: TRBJ2-7
CDR3 protein: CASSHGTGITYEQYF
CDR3 DNA: TGCGCCAGCAGCCACGGGACAGGGATTACCTACGAGCAGTACTTC

D gene: .
V gene: TRBV19
clone size: .
J gene: TRBJ2-2
CDR3 protein: CATSLPGHPNTGELFF
CDR3 DNA: TGTGCCACCTCATTACCGGGACACCCGAACACCGGGGAGCTGTTTTTT

D gene: .
V gene: TRBV9
clone size: few
J gene: TRBJ2-6
CDR3 protein: CASATHTGSGANVLTF
CDR3 DNA: TGTGCCAGCGCGACCCACACAGGCTCTGGGGCCAACGTCCTGACTTTC

D gene: TRBD2
V gene: TRBV3-1/TRBV3-2
clone size: .
J gene: TRBJ2-3
CDR3 protein: CASSQPGGTDTQYF
CDR3 DNA: TGTGCCAGCAGCCAACCCGGGGGGACAGATACGCAGTATTTT

D gene: TRBD1
V gene: TRBV5-1
clone size: .
J gene: TRBJ2-2
CDR3 protein: CASSRRTGDTGELFF
CDR3 DNA: TGCGCCAGCAGCCGAAGGACAGGGGACACCGGGGAGCTGTTTTTT

D gene: .
V gene: TRBV15
clone size: few
J gene: TRBJ2-5
CDR3 protein: CATSRDNGGETQYF
CDR3 DNA: TGTGCCACCAGCAGAGACAATGGCGGGGAGACCCAGTACTTC

D gene: .
V gene: TRBV7-8
clone size: .
J gene: TRBJ1-5
CDR3 protein: CASSLEGQGNQPQHF
CDR3 DNA: TGTGCCAGCAGCTTAGAGGGGCAGGGAAATCAGCCCCAGCATTTT

D gene: .
V gene: TRBV7-6
clone size: .
J gene: TRBJ1-2
CDR3 protein: CASSLMPGLSGYTF
CDR3 DNA: TGTGCCAGCAGCTTAATGCCAGGGCTGAGTGGCTACACCTTC

D gene: .
V gene: TRBV27
clone size: .
J gene: TRBJ2-1
CDR3 protein: CASSFGSPSYNEQFF
CDR3 DNA: TGTGCCAGCAGTTTCGGGAGCCCGTCCTACAATGAGCAGTTCTTC

D gene: .
V gene: TRBV10-3
clone size: .
J gene: TRBJ1-2
CDR3 protein: CAISAGVYGYTF
CDR3 DNA: TGTGCCATCAGTGCGGGGGTCTATGGCTACACCTTC

D gene: TRBD2
V gene: TRBV7-3
clone size: .
J gene: TRBJ2-3
CDR3 protein: CASSTGLAGTDTQYF
CDR3 DNA: TGTGCCAGCAGCACCGGACTAGCGGGGACAGATACGCAGTATTTT

D gene: TRBD1
V gene: TRBV5-1
clone size: .
J gene: TRBJ1-2
CDR3 protein: CASKTTGANNNYGYTF
CDR3 DNA: TGCGCCAGCAAGACTACAGGGGCGAATAACAACTATGGCTACACCTTC

D gene: TRBD1
V gene: TRBV6-5
clone size: .
J gene: TRBJ1-2
CDR3 protein: CASSSGQGVYGYTF
CDR3 DNA: TGTGCCAGCAGCTCAGGACAGGGGGTCTATGGCTACACCTTC

D gene: .
V gene: TRBV6-5
clone size: .
J gene: TRBJ1-3
CDR3 protein: CASSYGGVGSGNTIYF
CDR3 DNA: TGTGCCAGCAGTTACGGCGGGGTTGGTTCGGGAAACACCATATATTTT

D gene: TRBD1
V gene: TRBV5-5
clone size: .
J gene: TRBJ2-7
CDR3 protein: CASSWTGVPYEQYF
CDR3 DNA: TGTGCCAGCAGTTGGACAGGGGTTCCCTACGAGCAGTACTTC

D gene: TRBD1
V gene: TRBV4-1
clone size: few
J gene: TRBJ1-1
CDR3 protein: CASSQVPGGGTEAFF
CDR3 DNA: TGCGCCAGCAGCCAAGTTCCAGGGGGAGGCACTGAAGCTTTCTTT

D gene: TRBD2
V gene: TRBV28
clone size: .
J gene: TRBJ2-3
CDR3 protein: CASSLSGGAADTQYF
CDR3 DNA: TGTGCCAGCAGTTTAAGCGGGGGGGCGGCAGATACGCAGTATTTT